The 15 T cell receptor beta chains in this list originate from one sample, sequenced in a study of early T cells in non-severe SARS-CoV-2 infection (dated by TCRdb to 2020 to 2022). The library was produced with 5' RACE. These reads were obtained on a NextSeq 500. TCRdb reran the public reads through fastp at Q25 and MiXCR, keeping productive beta chains. A single entry per CDR3 protein holds the most common genes and DNA from its merged rows. A total of over 45,000 distinct CDR3 sequences appear in this sample, around 6% of them only once. Roughly 4.7% of the sample is taken by the ten largest. What was sequenced was whole blood. The source is an adult who was a healthcare worker with PCR-confirmed SARS-CoV-2 infection or an uninfected control (not recorded which).

This clonotype was seen at least ten times. CDR3 loop: CASNGPYEKLFF. In nucleotides, the CDR3 is TGTGCCAGTAATGGACCCTATGAAAAACTGTTTTTT. V usage is TRBV19 and J usage is TRBJ1-4; no definite D call. This CDR3 is 12 amino acids long. Trimming cost V 7 bases and J 6 bases, with 9 bases left between them. Germline V gene sequence: CDR1 LNHDA, CDR2 SQIVND (reference sequence).

This clonotype was seen only a few times. The gene calls are TRBV7-6 and TRBJ1-2, with a possible D match to TRBD1 (5 bases). CDR3 length equals 13 residues. V lost 5 bases to trimming and J lost 5 bases, with 12 bases between them. Germline CDR1 reads SGHVS; CDR2 reads FNYEAQ. CDR3 in DNA: TGTGCCAGCAGCCAAGGACACGGATATGGCTACACCTTC. Its protein is CASSQGHGYGYTF. The entire variable domain, with the rest obtained from reference TRBV7-6 and TRBJ1-2, is as follows: GAGVSQSPRYKVTKRGQDVALRCDPISGHVSLYWYRQALGQGPEFLTYFNYEAQQDKSGLPNDRFSAERPEGSISTLTIQRTEQRDSAMYRCASSQGHGYGYTFGSGTRLTVV.

This clonotype came up once. The chain couples TRBV12-3 or TRBV12-4 to TRBJ2-3; D unclear. Between the trimmed V and J ends, which lost 6 bases and 4 bases, there was a span of 14 bases. The CDR3 has 14 amino acids. CDR3 sequence (DNA): TGTGCCAGCAGCCCCGGGCTTCCCCCAGATACGCAGTATTTT. This sequence encodes CASSPGLPPDTQYF.

The rearrangement links TRBV19 to TRBJ1-5; TRBD1 matches 7 bases. The germline gives CDR1 LNHDA, CDR2 SQIVND (reference sequence). The CDR3 is 17 amino acids. V was clipped by 6 bases and J by 3 bases; unmatched bases: 14. CDR3 nucleotide sequence: TGTGCCAGTAGCGAGAGACAGGGAGGGACAAACAATCAGCCCCAGCATTTT. This gives the protein CASSERQGGTNNQPQHF.

This clonotype was observed many times. The chain employs TRBV30 and TRBJ1-1, with unresolved D. The CDR3 has 15 amino acids. The germline V gene has CDR1 GTSNPN and CDR2 SVGIG (reference sequence). The V end lost 0 bases, the J end lost 4 bases, and 15 bases lay between the germline ends. The CDR3 loop is CAWSVHHLGGTEAFF. CDR3 bases: TGTGCCTGGAGTGTACATCACCTCGGAGGCACTGAAGCTTTCTTT.

This clonotype has ten or more counts. This rearrangement joins TRBV7-2 to TRBJ2-5; maybe TRBD1 (8 bases). In germline, CDR1 is SGHTA, CDR2 FQGNSA. The V end was cut by 5 bases, the J end by 2 bases, with 12 bases between. CDR3 length: 14 amino acids. DNA of the CDR3: TGTGCCAGCAGCGGGAGGGACAGGCAAGAGACCCAGTACTTC. Protein sequence: CASSGRDRQETQYF. The full variable domain, in which reference TRBV7-2 and TRBJ2-5 provide the parts outside the CDR3, is GAGVSQSPSNKVTEKGKDVELRCDPISGHTALYWYRQSLGQGLEFLIYFQGNSAPDKSGLPSDRFSAERTGGSVSTLTIQRTQQEDSAVYLCASSGRDRQETQYFGPGTRLLVL.

The chain combines TRBV27 with TRBJ2-4, with D possibly matching TRBD1 (6 bases). V shed 6 bases and J shed 2 bases, with 11 bases lying between them. The CDR3 runs 14 residues. Germline-derived CDR1 and CDR2 are MNHEY and SMNVEV (reference sequence). CDR3 nucleotides: TGTGCCAGCAGCTTAAGGGGGTCCAAAAACATTCAGTACTTC. This encodes CASSLRGSKNIQYF.

This clonotype was counted ten times or more. This chain links TRBV19 with TRBJ2-1, with TRBD2 matching 7 bases. The CDR3 runs 15 residues. Germline V lookup: CDR1 LNHDA, CDR2 SQIVND (reference sequence). V gave up 5 bases and J gave up 2 bases; unmatched junction bases: 6. The CDR3 nucleotides read TGTGCCAGTAGTGCGAGCGGGACTACCTACAATGAGCAGTTCTTC. It translates to CASSASGTTYNEQFF.

This clonotype has more than one count but fewer than ten. The gene calls are TRBV11-3 and TRBJ2-5; unclear D gene. Trimming removed 3 bases at V and 0 bases at J, with 11 bases between. The V gene's germline CDR1 is SGHNT and CDR2 YENEEA. This CDR3 has 15 residues. CDR3 coding DNA: TGTGCCAGCAGCTTCGGGCGTTCTTACCAAGAGACCCAGTACTTC. This codes for CASSFGRSYQETQYF.

J is TRBJ1-3 and V is TRBV3-1; the D gene is possibly TRBD1 (5 bases). Germline V gives CDR1 LGHDT, CDR2 YNNKEL (reference sequence). The CDR3 has 14 residues. Deletions cut 4 bases from V and 4 bases from J, with 11 bases between. CDR3 loop: CASSRGGTGNTIYF. The DNA for the CDR3 is TGTGCCAGCAGCCGCGGGGGGACCGGAAACACCATATATTTT.

In its sample, this clonotype was seen many times. This chain joins TRBV4-1 and TRBJ1-3; TRBD1 matches 8 bases. Germline values: CDR1 MGHRA, CDR2 YSYEKL. The CDR3 contains 16 residues. V was clipped by 1 base and J by 0 bases; unmatched bases: 2. The CDR3 loop reads CASSQGDRHSGNTIYF. In nucleotides, the CDR3 is TGCGCCAGCAGCCAAGGGGACAGGCACTCTGGAAACACCATATATTTT.

This clonotype was seen at least ten times. The chain carries TRBV7-2 and TRBJ2-4, with D possibly being TRBD1 (6 bases). The CDR3 is made up of 11 amino acids. Germline assignment: CDR1 SGHTA and CDR2 FQGNSA. Trimming took 1 base from V and 15 from J, leaving 10 bases between them. CDR3 sequence (DNA): TGTGCCAGCAGCTTAGACAGGGTCCCGTACTTC. Translating gives CASSLDRVPYF.

This clonotype was detected ten times or more. This chain joins TRBV11-2 and TRBJ2-1; 8 bases map to TRBD2. The ends lost 1 base at V and 10 bases at J; junction bases unmatched: 15. From germline, CDR1 is SGHAT and CDR2 FQNNGV. The CDR3 length is 17 residues. The CDR3 region has the DNA TGTGCCAGCAGCTTAGTACTAGCGGCTATCTCGGCCAACGAGCAGTTCTTC. Translated, it gives CASSLVLAAISANEQFF.

This clonotype was observed many times. This chain links TRBV30 with TRBJ1-2; D is possibly TRBD1 (6 bases). The CDR3 loop spans 13 amino acids. With 2 bases removed from V and 5 bases from J, the gap between germline ends came to 12 bases. In germline, CDR1 is GTSNPN, CDR2 SVGIG (reference sequence). CDR3: CAWSPGTPYGYTF. For the CDR3, the DNA is TGTGCCTGGAGTCCCGGGACACCTTATGGCTACACCTTC.

This clonotype was seen a handful of times. V gene TRBV30 combines with J gene TRBJ1-5, with D unresolved. This CDR3 is 19 amino acids long. Germline CDR1 GTSNPN, CDR2 SVGIG (reference sequence). V lost 2 bases and J lost 0, with 23 bases in between. The CDR3 DNA sequence: TGTGCCTGGAGTACTTCCCTTGGATCCCTTCTATATAGCAATCAGCCCCAGCATTTT. Its protein product is CAWSTSLGSLLYSNQPQHF.